This T cell receptor (beta chain) derives from a study of blood T cells in healthy people across ages. A second PCR, run for roughly 7 to 12 cycles, used a sample-barcoded 5' primer plus a J-beta primer mix. TCRdb independently ran MiXCR on the 5' RACE reads; one entry per CDR3 protein. The profile covers roughly 2 million distinct CDR3 sequences, with about 50% appearing a single time and about 2.1% taken by the ten largest. The sequence was collected from a woman in her thirties or forties in good health. Sequenced sample: blood.

The DNA of the CDR3 is TGTGCCAGCAGCTTGACTGGAGGATTCTACAATGAGCAGTACTTC. Translation gives CASSLTGGFYNEQYF. V gene TRBV5-5 combines with J gene TRBJ2-1; weak D call: TRBD2 (5 bases). The J call could be wrong; TRBJ2-7 is a better fit for the DNA end. The CDR3 is made up of 15 amino acids. The V gene's germline CDR1 is SGHKS and CDR2 YYEKEE (reference sequence).